The 20 T cell receptor beta chains below all came from one sample that was sequenced in a study of T cells after yellow fever vaccination. Using its own MiXCR run on the 5' RACE reads, TCRdb lists one record per CDR3 protein. This table holds roughly 310,000 distinct CDR3 sequences, 8.7% found once. The specimen comprised PBMCs, sampled on the day of the first yellow fever vaccination. These TCRs come from a man between 18 and 29 years old who received the YFV17D yellow fever vaccine.

This clonotype turned up a few times. V gene TRBV4-1 combines with J gene TRBJ2-1, with TRBD1 matching 8 bases. V shed 0 bases and J 7 bases; nucleotides not matched to a gene: 8. The length of the CDR3 is 16 residues. Looked up from germline, CDR1 is MGHRA and CDR2 is YSYEKL. The CDR3 here is CASSQEQGGVSNEQFF. CDR3 in DNA: TGCGCCAGCAGCCAAGAACAGGGGGGAGTCTCTAATGAGCAGTTCTTC.

This clonotype was picked up many times. DNA for the CDR3: TGTGCCAGCAGCCCAAAGAGGACAGCCGAGACCCAGTACTTC. Amino acids: CASSPKRTAETQYF. V gene TRBV7-2 combines with J gene TRBJ2-5, with a weak D call TRBD1 (6 bases). Germline CDR1 is SGHTA and CDR2 is FQGNSA. The CDR3 sequence is 14 residues long. V gave up 5 bases and J gave up 5 bases, with 15 bases separating them.

The table lists this clonotype with a few counts. J is TRBJ1-1 and V is TRBV7-9, with D uncertain. V was pared by 1 base and J by 3 bases, with 6 bases between. This CDR3 region has 13 residues. Germline CDR1 reads SEHNR; CDR2 reads FQNEAQ (reference sequence). The CDR3 sequence is CASSLVGYTEAFF. The CDR3 DNA sequence: TGTGCCAGCAGCTTAGTTGGTTACACTGAAGCTTTCTTT. Full variable domain (remainder filled in from reference TRBV7-9 and TRBJ1-1): DTGVSQNPRHKITKRGQNVTFRCDPISEHNRLYWYRQTLGQGPEFLTYFQNEAQLEKSRLLSDRFSAERPKGSFSTLEIQRTEQGDSAMYLCASSLVGYTEAFFGQGTRLTVV.

A few counts support this clonotype. J is TRBJ2-6 and V is TRBV11-2, with D unresolved. Germline lookup yields CDR1 SGHAT and CDR2 FQNNGV. The CDR3 spans 16 residues. Trimming took off 5 bases at V and 0 bases at J, with 11 bases between the two ends. The CDR3 loop reads CASSPLLYSGANVLTF. The DNA of the CDR3 is TGTGCCAGCAGCCCACTTCTTTACTCTGGGGCCAACGTCCTGACTTTC.

In this sample, this clonotype turned up a few times. The genes are TRBV11-2 and TRBJ1-5; D is unresolved. Germline loops: CDR1 SGHAT, CDR2 FQNNGV. There are 15 residues in the CDR3. Deletions cut 1 base from V and 1 base from J, with 8 bases between. The CDR3 reads CASSLGGMSNQPQHF. The CDR3 DNA is TGTGCCAGCAGCTTAGGAGGGATGAGCAATCAGCCCCAGCATTTT.

This clonotype was seen more than once but under ten times. The J gene is TRBJ1-1, the V gene TRBV5-1; 9 bases line up with TRBD1. V shed 4 bases and J 6 bases; nucleotides not matched to a gene: 7. The CDR3 consists of 14 residues. Germline-derived CDR1 and CDR2 are SGHRS and YFSETQ. The DNA of the CDR3 is TGCGCCAGCAGCATGGGACAGGGCTTCTCTGAAGCTTTCTTT. Its protein is CASSMGQGFSEAFF.

This clonotype came up a few times. J is TRBJ1-4 and V is TRBV5-1, with 7 nucleotides matching TRBD1. V lost 0 bases to trimming and J lost 10 bases; unmatched junction nucleotides: 6. CDR1 is SGHRS, CDR2 YFSETQ, per germline. The CDR3 loop spans 14 amino acids. CDR3 region: CASSLGDRGGKLFF. The CDR3 DNA sequence: TGCGCCAGCAGCTTGGGGGACAGAGGTGGAAAACTGTTTTTT.

The chain links TRBV6-5 to TRBJ1-2, with D hard to call. V was trimmed by 4 bases and J by 0 bases, leaving 9 bases between them. Looked up from germline, CDR1 is MNHEY and CDR2 is SVGAGI. This CDR3 spans 14 amino acids. The CDR3 DNA follows: TGTGCCAGCAGTTTCTTGCCCGCTAACTATGGCTACACCTTC. The encoded protein is CASSFLPANYGYTF.

J is TRBJ2-1 and V is TRBV20-1; unclear D gene. V shed 5 bases and J shed 3 bases, with 11 bases lying between them. The CDR3 covers 13 residues. Germline assignment: CDR1 DFQATT and CDR2 SNEGSKA (reference sequence). The CDR3 DNA reads as TGCAGTGCTCCCAACGGCAACTACAATGAGCAGTTCTTC. It codes for CSAPNGNYNEQFF.

V usage is TRBV12-3 or TRBV12-4 and J usage is TRBJ1-1; 7 nucleotides align to TRBD1. The CDR3 runs 13 residues. V lost 3 bases to trimming and J lost 11 bases; unmatched junction nucleotides: 9. CDR3 residues: CASSLRRGRVAFF. In nucleotides, the CDR3 is TGTGCCAGCAGTTTGAGGAGGGGGCGGGTGGCTTTCTTT.

This clonotype was counted ten times or more. The V and J genes are TRBV12-3 or TRBV12-4 and TRBJ2-4; 7 bases map to TRBD1. Trimming cost V 4 bases and J 8 bases; bases outside gene matches: 11. The CDR3 has 15 residues. For the CDR3, the DNA is TGTGCCAGCAGTTCAGAGACAGACAGGGCTGACATTCAGTACTTC. Translating gives CASSSETDRADIQYF.

This clonotype was counted a few times. The V gene is TRBV4-1, the J gene TRBJ2-7; no reliable D call. This CDR3 contains 15 residues. From germline, CDR1 is MGHRA and CDR2 YSYEKL. Trimming left V 1 base short and J 4 bases short, with 14 bases between. In DNA, the CDR3 is TGCGCCAGCAGCCAAGCGAGCAAAGTTAATTACGAGCAGTACTTC. As protein: CASSQASKVNYEQYF.

This clonotype was observed many times. V usage is TRBV12-3 or TRBV12-4 and J usage is TRBJ2-2; the match to TRBD2 covers 7 bases. The CDR3 spans 16 residues. With V trimmed by 7 bases and J by 5 bases, 13 bases remained unmatched. Written as DNA, the CDR3 is TGTGCCAGCACCGGGACTACCAAATTGCGGACCGGGGAGCTGTTTTTT. Translation: CASTGTTKLRTGELFF.

This clonotype showed up many times. The chain combines TRBV12-3 or TRBV12-4 with TRBJ2-1; no reliable D call. Between the trimmed V and J ends, which lost 7 bases and 4 bases, there was a span of 8 bases. This CDR3 has 12 amino acids. The CDR3 loop reads CASNDLYNEQFF. The CDR3 DNA sequence: TGTGCCAGCAATGATCTTTACAATGAGCAGTTCTTC.

CDR3 region: CASSKGRSGPGAPQHF. In nucleotides, the CDR3 is TGTGCCAGCAGCAAGGGACGATCAGGACCCGGGGCGCCCCAGCATTTT. The V gene is TRBV6-2 or TRBV6-3, the J gene TRBJ1-5; D is possibly TRBD1 (5 bases). CDR3 length: 16 amino acids. The germline V gene has CDR1 MNHEY and CDR2 SVGEGT. V dropped 6 bases and J dropped 9 bases, with 24 bases sitting between them.

This clonotype has at least ten counts. This chain joins TRBV5-6 and TRBJ1-2; D is undetermined. The V end was cut by 0 bases, the J end by 3 bases, with 6 bases between. The length of the CDR3 is 13 residues. CDR1 SGHDT and CDR2 YYEEEE come from the germline V gene. For the CDR3, the DNA is TGTGCCAGCAGCTTGGTGGGGTACTATGGCTACACCTTC. Its translation: CASSLVGYYGYTF. The complete variable domain, with remaining parts taken from reference TRBV5-6 and TRBJ1-2, reads DAGVTQSPTHLIKTRGQQVTLRCSPKSGHDTVSWYQQALGQGPQFIFQYYEEEERQRGNFPDRFSGHQFPNYSSELNVNALLLGDSALYLCASSLVGYYGYTFGSGTRLTVV.

This clonotype was detected only a few times. The chain carries TRBV5-1 and TRBJ2-5; a possible D gene is TRBD1 (7 bases). V gave up 5 bases and J gave up 5 bases, with 19 bases separating them. Germline loops: CDR1 SGHRS, CDR2 YFSETQ. The CDR3 consists of 15 residues. The DNA of the CDR3 is TGCGCCAGCAGTCGGATCAGGGGGGTCGGGGAGACCCAGTACTTC. It translates to CASSRIRGVGETQYF.

The V gene is TRBV21-1, the J gene TRBJ2-1; the listed D gene, TRBD1, was not tested against the DNA. TRBV21-1 is a pseudogene. The CDR3 runs 12 residues. CDR3 sequence (DNA): TGTGCCAGCAGCAAAGTTGGGGGCCCGCAGTTCTTC. It specifies CASSKVGGPQFF.

This clonotype has a count of ten or more. The chain carries TRBV20-1 and TRBJ2-2, with D perhaps assigned TRBD1 or TRBD2 (6 bases each). Germline CDR1 and CDR2: DFQATT and SNEGSKA (reference sequence). The CDR3 extends over 17 amino acids. CDR3 loop: CRKSLGGKSGSGGELFF. The CDR3 DNA is TGCAGGAAATCTTTGGGGGGCAAATCGGGCTCCGGCGGGGAGCTGTTTTTT.

This chain uses TRBV5-1 with TRBJ2-5, with D unresolved. Germline CDR1 is SGHRS and CDR2 is YFSETQ. Trimming removed 2 bases at V and 4 bases at J, with 12 bases between. The CDR3 spans 14 residues. CDR3 nucleotides: TGCGCCAGCAGCTTAATTGTCAGGTCAGAGACCCAGTACTTC. Amino acid sequence: CASSLIVRSETQYF.